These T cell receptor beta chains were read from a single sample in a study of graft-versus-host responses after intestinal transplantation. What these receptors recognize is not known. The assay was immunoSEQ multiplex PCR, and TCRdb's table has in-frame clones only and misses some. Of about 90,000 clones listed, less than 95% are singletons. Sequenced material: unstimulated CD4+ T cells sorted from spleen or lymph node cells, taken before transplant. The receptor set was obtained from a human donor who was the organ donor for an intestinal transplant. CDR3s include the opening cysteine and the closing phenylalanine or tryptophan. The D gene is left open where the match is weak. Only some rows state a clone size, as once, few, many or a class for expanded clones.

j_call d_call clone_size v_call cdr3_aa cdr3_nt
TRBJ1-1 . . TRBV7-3 CASSTGTLRGIGEAFF TGTGCCAGCAGCACTGGGACTTTGCGCGGGATTGGTGAAGCTTTCTTT
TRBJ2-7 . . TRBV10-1 CASSESSVGGHGAPNEQYF TGCGCCAGCAGTGAGTCGTCGGTTGGCGGTCATGGGGCTCCTAACGAGCAGTACTTC
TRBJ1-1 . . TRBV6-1 CASSEGLGLAVNLNTEAFF TGTGCCAGCAGTGAAGGATTAGGTTTAGCAGTCAACCTCAACACTGAAGCTTTCTTT
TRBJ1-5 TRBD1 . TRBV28 CASTMGQVSYQPQHF TGTGCCAGCACCATGGGACAGGTTAGTTATCAGCCCCAGCATTTT
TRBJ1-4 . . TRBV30 CAWKTPGTNEKLFF TGTGCCTGGAAAACTCCCGGGACTAATGAAAAACTGTTTTTT
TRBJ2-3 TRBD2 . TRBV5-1 CASSLAVTDTQYF TGCGCCAGCAGCCTAGCGGTCACAGATACGCAGTATTTT
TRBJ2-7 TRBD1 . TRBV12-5 CASGLVLGDSITYEQYF TGTGCTAGTGGTTTGGTACTAGGGGACAGCATCACCTACGAGCAGTACTTC
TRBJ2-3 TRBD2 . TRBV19 CASSISGKSYTQYF TGTGCCAGTAGTATTAGCGGGAAGTCGTATACGCAGTATTTT
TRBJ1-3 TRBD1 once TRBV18 CASSPSTGAGSGNTIYF TGTGCCAGCTCACCCAGCACAGGGGCGGGCTCTGGAAACACCATATATTTT
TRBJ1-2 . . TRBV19 CATKGGNYGYTF TGTGCCACAAAGGGAGGGAACTATGGCTACACCTTC
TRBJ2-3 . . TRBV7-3 CASSLNPQLDTQYF TGTGCCAGCAGCTTAAATCCCCAGTTGGATACGCAGTATTTT
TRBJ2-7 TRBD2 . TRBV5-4 CASSLKRGGRYEQYF TGTGCCAGCAGCCTGAAGCGGGGGGGGAGGTACGAGCAGTACTTC
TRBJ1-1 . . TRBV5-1 CASRQGVWGTEAFF TGCGCCAGCAGACAGGGAGTATGGGGTACTGAAGCTTTCTTT
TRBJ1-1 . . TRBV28 CASSPDMRTEAFF TGTGCCAGCAGCCCAGACATGCGCACTGAAGCTTTCTTT
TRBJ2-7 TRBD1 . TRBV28 CASSLWTGGSYEQYF TGTGCCAGCAGTTTATGGACAGGGGGCTCCTACGAGCAGTACTTC
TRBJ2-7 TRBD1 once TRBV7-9 CASSLAGQPSQYF TGTGCCAGCAGCTTAGCGGGACAGCCTTCGCAGTACTTC
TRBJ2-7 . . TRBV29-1 CSVLTGFNSYEQYF TGCAGCGTGCTCACAGGGTTTAATTCCTACGAGCAGTACTTC
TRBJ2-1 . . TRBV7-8 CASRQGAVPTNNEQFF TGTGCCAGCAGGCAAGGGGCGGTCCCCACAAACAATGAGCAGTTCTTC
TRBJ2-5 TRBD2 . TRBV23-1 CASSQGGGRRETQYF TGCGCCAGCAGTCAAGGGGGGGGGAGGCGGGAGACCCAGTACTTC
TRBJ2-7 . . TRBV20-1 CSARRAYEQYF TGCAGTGCTAGAAGAGCCTACGAGCAGTACTTC
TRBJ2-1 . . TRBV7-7 CASSLDILGTEQFF TGTGCCAGCAGCTTAGACATTCTTGGCACTGAGCAGTTCTTC
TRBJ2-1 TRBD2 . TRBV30 CAWSRIAGLYNEQFF TGTGCCTGGAGTAGGATAGCGGGACTTTACAATGAGCAGTTCTTC
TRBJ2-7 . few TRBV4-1 CASSQDGRGAIYEQYF TGCGCCAGCAGCCAAGATGGGCGGGGCGCCATCTACGAGCAGTACTTC